Listed below are T cell receptor beta chains from one sample, sequenced in a study of T cells expressing NK-cell markers. TCRdb reworked the 5' RACE reads into one entry per CDR3 protein, no DNA. The sample includes about 390,000 distinct CDR3 sequences. Sequences were obtained from blood T cells: a sorted CD56 or NKG2C T cell subset, CD4+ or CD8+ T cells, or bulk PBMC T cells (not recorded which). These receptors originate from a woman between 50 and 59 years old in good health. The CDR3 runs from the conserved cysteine through the conserved F or W.

CSVERQGAQPGTQYF | TRBJ2-5 | TRBV29-1
CASSLFGGGSGSYNEQFF | TRBJ2-1 | TRBV5-5
CASSDGSYGYTF | TRBJ1-2 | TRBV10-1
CSAREGPTRGDNEQFF | TRBJ2-1 | TRBV20-1
CASTQDRGEKLFF | TRBJ1-4 | TRBV25-1
CSVSEAGESEQFF | TRBJ2-1 | TRBV29-1
CAISDVGRPEKFF | TRBJ2-1 | TRBV10-3
CAIRAAGGEKDTQYF | TRBJ2-3 | TRBV10-3
CASSMAGSSYNEQFF | TRBJ2-1 | TRBV19
CSVPTGLLAGVDNEQFF | TRBJ2-1 | TRBV29-1
CSALGWVGSTGELFF | TRBJ2-2 | TRBV20-1
CAITGTGVSGELFF | TRBJ2-2 | TRBV6-6
CSVLLAGGRNEQFF | TRBJ2-1 | TRBV29-1
CASSPFSGPYTEAFF | TRBJ1-1 | TRBV7-9
CASSLVTSVPDTQYF | TRBJ2-3 | TRBV7-9
CASSRIGAGYTF | TRBJ1-2 | TRBV6-5
CASSPDRVDAEAFF | TRBJ1-1 | TRBV5-1
CASTRGGAGGSPLHF | TRBJ1-6 | TRBV12-3/TRBV12-4
CASSSTYEQYF | TRBJ2-7 | TRBV5-1
CSASPGTSGWSDTQYF | TRBJ2-3 | TRBV20-1
CASSWGLTGMNTEAFF | TRBJ1-1 | TRBV5-1
CASSEGWGGSEAFF | TRBJ1-1 | TRBV5-6
CASSQTSGPSGELFF | TRBJ2-2 | TRBV7-3
CATSDRDPLGGELFF | TRBJ2-2 | TRBV24-1
CASSLGGTGTTEAFF | TRBJ1-1 | TRBV11-3
CSARGWTSGAYEQYF | TRBJ2-7 | TRBV20-1
CASSLMLGQGSEQYF | TRBJ2-7 | TRBV12-3/TRBV12-4
CATSQTGLNQPQHF | TRBJ1-5 | TRBV24-1
CASSYRDNSPLHF | TRBJ1-6 | TRBV6-2/TRBV6-3
CSAPDSAESYNEQFF | TRBJ2-1 | TRBV20-1
CASSWVPGEGGYNEQFF | TRBJ2-1 | TRBV5-5
CASSQERGMDTGELFF | TRBJ2-2 | TRBV4-1
CASSLVGQNSPLHF | TRBJ1-6 | TRBV12-3/TRBV12-4
CASSPRGGRAKEQFF | TRBJ2-1 | TRBV11-3
CASSPQRYSNQPQHF | TRBJ1-5 | TRBV6-5
CASNRGRENTGELFF | TRBJ2-2 | TRBV4-1
CASSLGPLKGGLSPGGNQPQHF | TRBJ1-5 | TRBV12-3/TRBV12-4
CASSFGTHQSTQYF | TRBJ2-5 | TRBV12-3/TRBV12-4
CASSLHRGRGGNTEAFF | TRBJ1-1 | TRBV27
CASSPRPGLTNIASSYNEQFF | TRBJ2-1 | TRBV7-9
CASSLGGLEMNTEAFF | TRBJ1-1 | TRBV5-1
CASSSEDGFEAFF | TRBJ1-1 | TRBV5-1
CASSRTLSGNTIYF | TRBJ1-3 | TRBV6-6
CASSQTGGSEAFF | TRBJ1-1 | TRBV14
CASSLIYGTSGSAGELFF | TRBJ2-2 | TRBV6-5
CSVGQATGELFF | TRBJ2-2 | TRBV29-1
CASSFRVDRAGELFF | TRBJ2-2 | TRBV5-5
CASGGSEGETQYF | TRBJ2-5 | TRBV27
CASSQDLLAVLTGQPQHF | TRBJ1-5 | TRBV4-1
CASSSGFDTQYF | TRBJ2-3 | TRBV5-6
CSATLAGGPNEQFF | TRBJ2-1 | TRBV20-1
CASSSRAGTDTQYF | TRBJ2-3 | TRBV7-6
CSVEALIASYNEQFF | TRBJ2-1 | TRBV29-1